The clone carrying this TCR beta chain is termed medium-sized. Its antigen is not known. These data are taken from a study of spatial heterogeneity in lung cancer. Study results and limitations: Ubiquitous, expanded tumor-derived TCRs were more frequently observed in blood at resection than at follow-up.

The germline V gene has CDR1 SNHLY and CDR2 FYNNEI. V lost 2 bases, J lost 0 bases, and 18 bases lay in between. The CDR3 is made up of 18 amino acids. Time point reported: sample taken at primary tumor resection. Whole RNA came from tumor, nontumor lung or frozen PBMC and was sequenced without being sorted. The study tagged each TCR cDNA molecule with a unique molecular identifier. One entry per CDR3 protein results from TCRdb running MiXCR on the 5' RACE reads. This table holds over 10,000 distinct CDR3 sequences, 13% to 15% found once. The specimen comprised PBMCs, sampled at surgery. V is TRBV2 and J is TRBJ2-3; tentative D call: TRBD1 (6 bases). This clonotype was sampled from a female donor with early-stage non-small cell lung cancer. CDR3 in amino acids: CASSERGAGAASTDTQYF. The CDR3 DNA is TGTGCCAGCAGTGAAAGGGGAGCAGGGGCCGCTAGCACAGATACGCAGTATTTT.